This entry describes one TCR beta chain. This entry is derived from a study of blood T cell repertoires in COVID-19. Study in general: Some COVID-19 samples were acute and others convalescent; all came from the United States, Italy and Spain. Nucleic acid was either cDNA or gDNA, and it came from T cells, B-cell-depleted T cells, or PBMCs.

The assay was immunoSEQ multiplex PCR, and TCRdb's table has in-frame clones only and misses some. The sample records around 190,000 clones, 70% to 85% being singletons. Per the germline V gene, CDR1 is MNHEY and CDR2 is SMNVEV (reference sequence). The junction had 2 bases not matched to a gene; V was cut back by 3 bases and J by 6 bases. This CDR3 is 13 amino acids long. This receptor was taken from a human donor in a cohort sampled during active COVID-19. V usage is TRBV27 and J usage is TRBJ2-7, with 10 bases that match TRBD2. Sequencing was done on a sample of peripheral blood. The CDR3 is CASSLRLAGEQYF. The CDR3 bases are TGTGCCAGCAGTTTGAGACTAGCGGGCGAGCAGTACTTC.